Below are 24 T cell receptor beta chains sequenced from a single sample in a study of cytomegalovirus exposure and HLA in healthy donors. It was with 60 Vbeta and 13 Jbeta primers that the PCR ran. Generated by immunoSEQ multiplex PCR, the TCRdb table keeps only in-frame clones and is missing some. The repertoire consists of some 170,000 clones, with roughly 85% occurring once and the leading ten covering just under 6.5%. Sequenced material: PBMCs. The receptors originated from a man aged 35 to 55 in good health and CMV-seropositive.

The chain recombines TRBV28 with TRBJ1-1; a weak D match, TRBD1 (6 bases). V gave up 6 bases and J gave up 6 bases, with 20 bases separating them. The CDR3 has 15 amino acids. In germline, CDR1 is MDHEN, CDR2 SYDVKM. The CDR3 DNA reads as TGTGCCAGCAGCCTGGCATGGGGGCGCGGAGCTGAAGCTTTCTTT. Residues: CASSLAWGRGAEAFF. The complete variable domain, with remaining parts taken from reference TRBV28 and TRBJ1-1, reads DVKVTQSSRYLVKRTGEKVFLECVQDMDHENMFWYRQDPGLGLRLIYFSYDVKMKEKGDIPEGYSVSREKKERFSLILESASTNQTSMYLCASSLAWGRGAEAFFGQGTRLTVV.

The gene calls are TRBV5-4 and TRBJ2-3, with TRBD2 matching 7 bases. The CDR3 loop spans 16 amino acids. V lost 10 bases to trimming and J lost 0 bases; unmatched junction nucleotides: 14. The germline gives CDR1 SGHNT, CDR2 YYREEE (reference sequence). In DNA form, the CDR3 reads TGTGCCGCCCGTGACGGGAGGAAGACTAGCACAGATACGCAGTATTTT. This codes for CAARDGRKTSTDTQYF.

V and J are TRBV28 and TRBJ1-2, with TRBD1 as a possible D gene (6 bases). CDR3 length equals 16 residues. In germline, CDR1 is MDHEN, CDR2 SYDVKM. Trimming left V 2 bases short and J 4 bases short, with 17 bases between. CDR3 sequence (DNA): TGTGCCAGCAGTTTAGGAGGGGGGGGTCCCCTCTATGGCTACACCTTC. This codes for CASSLGGGGPLYGYTF.

This clone appeared a few times. The CDR3 here is CASSEWTGGAEYQETQYF. DNA of the CDR3: TGTGCCAGCAGCGAATGGACAGGGGGCGCTGAGTACCAAGAGACCCAGTACTTC. The chain uses TRBV9 and TRBJ2-5, with TRBD1 matching over 11 bases. Germline trimming cut 3 bases from V and 0 bases from J; bases unmatched to any gene: 10. CDR1 SGDLS and CDR2 YYNGEE come from the germline V gene. The CDR3 extends over 18 amino acids. Supplemented by reference TRBV9 and TRBJ2-5, the full variable domain reads DSGVTQTPKHLITATGQRVTLRCSPRSGDLSVYWYQQSLDQGLQFLIQYYNGEERAKGNILERFSAQQFPDLHSELNLSSLELGDSALYFCASSEWTGGAEYQETQYFGPGTRLLVL.

The chain joins TRBV4-2 to TRBJ1-4, with a weak D call TRBD1 (5 bases). Germline values: CDR1 LGHNA, CDR2 YNFKEQ. Trimming removed 5 bases at V and 6 bases at J, with 16 bases between. The CDR3 runs 15 residues. CDR3 bases: TGTGCCAGCAGCTTGACACAGGTGACCGATGAAAAACTGTTTTTT. It is translated as CASSLTQVTDEKLFF.

This chain connects TRBV5-1 to TRBJ2-5, with 8 nucleotides matching TRBD2. CDR1 and CDR2 (germline): SGHRS, YFSETQ. The length of the CDR3 is 17 residues. The J segment lost 3 bases and the V segment lost 0 bases, leaving 10 bases of the junction unmatched. The CDR3: CASSLGVQAGVEETQYF. As DNA, the CDR3 is TGCGCCAGCAGCTTGGGCGTTCAAGCGGGAGTAGAAGAGACCCAGTACTTC.

The chain links TRBV7-8 to TRBJ1-1; D gene ambiguous. The germline gives CDR1 SGHVS, CDR2 FQNEAQ. Trimming stripped 3 bases from V and 5 bases from J, with 10 bases between. This CDR3 has 13 amino acids. The CDR3 sequence is CASSFEGGTEAFF. The CDR3, as DNA: TGTGCCAGCAGCTTCGAGGGAGGAACTGAAGCTTTCTTT.

The gene calls are TRBV19 and TRBJ1-5; 7 nucleotides agree with TRBD1. Germline values: CDR1 LNHDA, CDR2 SQIVND (reference sequence). The CDR3 is made up of 15 amino acids. V was pared by 6 bases and J by 2 bases, with 7 bases of the junction left unmatched. For the CDR3, the DNA is TGTGCCAGTAGGCCAACAGGGGAGGGCAATCAGCCCCAGCATTTT. Protein sequence: CASRPTGEGNQPQHF. The whole variable domain, remainder taken from reference TRBV19 and TRBJ1-5, is DGGITQSPKYLFRKEGQNVTLSCEQNLNHDAMYWYRQDPGQGLRLIYYSQIVNDFQKGDIAEGYSVSREKKESFPLTVTSAQKNPTAFYLCASRPTGEGNQPQHFGDGTRLSIL.

The chain is built from TRBV15 and TRBJ2-1; maybe TRBD1 (6 bases). Germline CDR1 and CDR2: LNHNV and YYDKDF (reference sequence). CDR3 length: 15 amino acids. V was clipped by 1 base and J by 4 bases, with 11 bases between them. DNA for the CDR3: TGTGCCACCAGCAGAGGAAAGGGGACATACAATGAGCAGTTCTTC. This sequence encodes CATSRGKGTYNEQFF.

As regards this clone: Other DNA sequences within the sample encode an identical CDR3. The V gene is TRBV2, the J gene TRBJ2-5, with 7 bases aligning to TRBD1. The CDR3 loop spans 13 amino acids. Germline assignment: CDR1 SNHLY and CDR2 FYNNEI. With V trimmed by 6 bases and J by 2 bases, 3 bases remained unmatched. The CDR3 reads CASSGQVQETQYF. CDR3 nucleotides: TGTGCCAGCAGCGGACAGGTTCAAGAGACCCAGTACTTC.

The chain is built from TRBV7-3 and TRBJ1-1, with D perhaps TRBD1 (5 bases). V was trimmed by 3 bases and J by 1 base, leaving 6 bases between them. CDR1 SGHTA and CDR2 FQGTGA come from the germline V gene. This CDR3 spans 13 amino acids. CDR3 protein: CASSFQGNTEAFF. DNA for the CDR3: TGTGCCAGCAGCTTCCAGGGGAACACTGAAGCTTTCTTT.

The table lists this clone with a few counts. The chain joins TRBV5-1 to TRBJ1-4, with 8 bases identical to TRBD1. Germline values: CDR1 SGHRS, CDR2 YFSETQ. The CDR3 consists of 15 residues. The V and J ends lost 4 bases and 3 bases, in that order; junction bases with no gene match: 5. CDR3 DNA sequence: TGCGCCAGCAGCAACGGACAGGGCTCTAATGAAAAACTGTTTTTT. Its translation: CASSNGQGSNEKLFF.

The CDR3 spells CASSIGRGDNGYTF. The CDR3 nucleotides read TGTGCCAGTAGTATAGGTCGGGGAGACAATGGCTACACCTTC. The V call is TRBV19, the J call TRBJ1-2, with D hard to call. The V end lost 1 base, the J end lost 6 bases, and 12 bases lay between the germline ends. This CDR3 comprises 14 residues. Germline CDR1 LNHDA, CDR2 SQIVND (reference sequence). Full variable domain (missing parts from reference TRBV19 and TRBJ1-2): DGGITQSPKYLFRKEGQNVTLSCEQNLNHDAMYWYRQDPGQGLRLIYYSQIVNDFQKGDIAEGYSVSREKKESFPLTVTSAQKNPTAFYLCASSIGRGDNGYTFGSGTRLTVV.

About this clone itself: Its ends do not fully match the called genes, so a read error is possible. The chain has TRBV7-9 and TRBJ1-4; TRBD1 agrees at 9 bases. CDR1 and CDR2 (germline): SEHNR, FQNEAQ (reference sequence). This CDR3 is built from 14 residues. The CDR3 protein is CSSSRWDREEKLFF. CDR3 coding DNA: TGTTCCAGCAGCCGCTGGGACAGGGAAGAAAAACTGTTTTTT. The variable domain in full, with the rest retrieved from reference TRBV7-9 and TRBJ1-4, is DTGVSQNPRHKITKRGQNVTFRCDPISEHNRLYWYRQTLGQGPEFLTYFQNEAQLEKSRLLSDRFSAERPKGSFSTLEIQRTEQGDSAMYLCSSSRWDREEKLFFGSGTQLSVL.

Comments on this clone: A read error may account for a junction end that differs from germline. DNA for the CDR3: TGCGCCAGCAGCCCTGGACAGGGACTCTACCAGCAGTACTTC. Residues: CASSPGQGLYQQYF. The chain couples TRBV5-1 to TRBJ2-7; TRBD1 matches 8 bases. There are 14 residues in the CDR3. Germline CDR1 and CDR2: SGHRS and YFSETQ.

The rearrangement links TRBV7-9 to TRBJ1-6; 9 bases line up with TRBD1. This CDR3 has 15 amino acids. J gave up 8 bases and V 5 bases, and 7 bases lay outside the gene matches. Germline CDR1 is SEHNR and CDR2 is FQNEAQ (reference sequence). In DNA, the CDR3 is TGTGCCAGCAGCCCAACAGGGGGCAGGGATTCACCCCTCCACTTT. Its translation is CASSPTGGRDSPLHF.

This clone occurred a few times. The chain recombines TRBV9 with TRBJ2-7; TRBD1 aligns across 7 bases. CDR3 length: 15 residues. Germline CDR1 is SGDLS and CDR2 is YYNGEE. Trimming cost V 4 bases and J 3 bases; bases outside gene matches: 10. The CDR3 DNA follows: TGTGCCAGCAGCCCCAACCCAGGGGGTAGCTACGAGCAGTACTTC. Protein sequence: CASSPNPGGSYEQYF.

The J gene is TRBJ2-2, the V gene TRBV7-3; D gene uncertain. The CDR3 has 17 amino acids. V gave up 1 base and J gave up 0 bases, with 12 bases separating them. CDR1 is SGHTA and CDR2 is FQGTGA in the germline V gene. The CDR3 nucleotides read TGTGCCAGCAGCTTAAGTGGAGTAGTAGCGAACACCGGGGAGCTGTTTTTT. It encodes CASSLSGVVANTGELFF.

Regarding this clone: The junction does not match germline at one end; this may be a read error. The chain's CDR3 is CASSLSSGANGLTF. CDR3 coding DNA: TGCGCCAGCAGCTTGAGCTCTGGGGCCAACGGCCTGACTTTC. The chain carries TRBV5-1 and TRBJ2-6; TRBD1 might be the D (5 bases). This CDR3 region has 14 residues. From germline, CDR1 is SGHRS and CDR2 YFSETQ.

The gene calls are TRBV6-5 and TRBJ2-7; D gene unclear. The CDR3 spans 14 residues. Trimming left V 4 bases short and J 5 bases short, with 15 bases between. Germline V gene sequence: CDR1 MNHEY, CDR2 SVGAGI. CDR3 in amino acids: CASSSHTASHEQYF. For the CDR3, the DNA is TGTGCCAGCAGTTCCCATACAGCCAGTCACGAGCAGTACTTC.

The gene calls are TRBV5-1 and TRBJ2-5, with 9 positions matching TRBD2. Losses at the gene ends were 0 bases for V and 5 bases for J; bases not matched to a gene: 11. The CDR3 is 17 residues long. CDR1 and CDR2 from the germline V gene are SGHRS and YFSETQ. The CDR3 DNA sequence: TGCGCCAGCAGCTTGGCCTGGCGGGAGGGCGGATGGGAGACCCAGTACTTC. Residues: CASSLAWREGGWETQYF.

The gene calls are TRBV9 and TRBJ2-1, with a tentative D call TRBD2 (6 bases). V dropped 0 bases and J dropped 5 bases, with 9 bases sitting between them. Germline V gene sequence: CDR1 SGDLS, CDR2 YYNGEE. The CDR3 extends over 14 amino acids. The DNA for the CDR3 is TGTGCCAGCAGCGTAGCCGGGAGCAACAATGAGCAGTTCTTC. It yields the protein CASSVAGSNNEQFF.

With respect to this clone: One junction end disagrees with the germline gene, perhaps due to a read error. The chain uses TRBV25-1 and TRBJ2-6; tentative D call: TRBD1 (5 bases). The germline gives CDR1 MGHDK, CDR2 SYGVNS. The CDR3 spans 16 residues. CDR3 sequence: CASSEPSRSGANGLTF. The CDR3 coding sequence is TGTGCCAGCAGTGAACCCAGCCGCTCTGGGGCCAACGGCCTGACTTTC.

This chain joins TRBV28 and TRBJ2-7; maybe TRBD1 (6 bases). Germline assignment: CDR1 MDHEN and CDR2 SYDVKM. The CDR3 totals 13 residues. The V end lost 6 bases, the J end lost 0 bases, and 9 bases lay between the germline ends. The CDR3 coding sequence is TGTGCCAGCAGCCAGGGGAACTCCTACGAGCAGTACTTC. Amino acids: CASSQGNSYEQYF.